Included here is one T cell receptor (beta chain) sequence, with context. Cohorts were determined from participant-reported clinical history. The data were obtained in a study of blood T cell repertoires in COVID-19. Study background: The study drew acute and convalescent COVID-19 samples from the United States, Italy and Spain.

Produced via immunoSEQ multiplex PCR; TCRdb's table is partial and in-frame only. The table has approximately 220,000 clones, roughly 91% seen once; the top ten hold 3% to 4%. The sample was PBMCs or T cells enriched from blood (not recorded which). The receptor was isolated from a woman aged 25-40 years with acute COVID-19.

The CDR3 DNA is TGCGCCAGCAGCCAGACACAGGGAGAACAGCCCCAGCATTTT. This sequence encodes CASSQTQGEQPQHF. This sequence joins TRBV4-1 and TRBJ1-5, with D maybe TRBD1 (6 bases). The CDR3 spans 14 residues. Trimming cost V 3 bases and J 7 bases, with 13 bases left between them. Germline-derived CDR1 and CDR2 are MGHRA and YSYEKL.